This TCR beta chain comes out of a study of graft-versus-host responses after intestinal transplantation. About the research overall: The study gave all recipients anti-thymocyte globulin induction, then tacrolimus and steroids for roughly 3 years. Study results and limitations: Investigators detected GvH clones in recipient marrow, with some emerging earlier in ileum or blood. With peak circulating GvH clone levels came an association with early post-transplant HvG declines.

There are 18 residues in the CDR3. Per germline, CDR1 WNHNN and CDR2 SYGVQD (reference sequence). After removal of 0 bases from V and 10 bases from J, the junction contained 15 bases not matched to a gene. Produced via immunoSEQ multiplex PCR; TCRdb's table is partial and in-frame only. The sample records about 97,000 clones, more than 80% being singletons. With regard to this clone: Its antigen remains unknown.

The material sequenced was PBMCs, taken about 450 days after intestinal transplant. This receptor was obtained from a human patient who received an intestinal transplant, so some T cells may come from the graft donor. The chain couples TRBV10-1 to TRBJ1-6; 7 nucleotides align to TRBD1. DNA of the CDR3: TGCGCCAGCAGTGAGTCGGGGGTCAGGGGGGGTGAGAGGTCACCCCTCCACTTT. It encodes CASSESGVRGGERSPLHF.